This entry lists 29 T cell receptor beta chains sequenced from one sample in a study of T cells in Graves' hyperthyroidism and ophthalmopathy. It was RNA transcripts that yielded the amplified TCR beta CDR3 regions. Carried out on the TCR CDR3, a first-round RT-PCR used the HTBI primer set. TCRdb redid the calling of the multiplex PCR reads with MiXCR, one entry per CDR3 protein. The repertoire consists of about 400,000 distinct CDR3 sequences, with more than 15% occurring once and the leading ten covering less than 15%. The specimen was blood. The receptors originated from a woman aged 18-29 years with Graves' hyperthyroidism.

This clonotype was observed many times. The V gene is TRBV6-1, the J gene TRBJ1-1; TRBD1 agrees at 7 bases. This CDR3 region has 13 residues. Germline trimming cut 7 bases from V and 4 bases from J; bases unmatched to any gene: 6. CDR1 is MNHNS, CDR2 SASEGT, per germline. The CDR3 reads CASIKQGSTEAFF. The CDR3 nucleotides read TGTGCCAGCATAAAACAGGGGTCCACTGAAGCTTTCTTT.

J is TRBJ2-2 and V is TRBV6-1; TRBD2 might be the D (5 bases). The germline gives CDR1 MNHNS, CDR2 SASEGT. CDR3 length equals 14 residues. The V end was cut by 4 bases, the J end by 6 bases, with 12 bases between. The CDR3 nucleotides read TGTGCCAGCAGTGCCACTAGGTCGCCCGGGGAGCTGTTTTTT. It specifies CASSATRSPGELFF.

This clonotype was found many times. The J gene is TRBJ1-4, the V gene TRBV28, with D perhaps TRBD1 (5 bases). V lost 3 bases to trimming and J lost 8 bases, with 19 bases between them. The germline V gene has CDR1 MDHEN and CDR2 SYDVKM. The CDR3 consists of 16 residues. The CDR3 sequence: CASSFRSASRVEKLFF. For the CDR3, the DNA is TGTGCCAGCAGTTTCAGGTCGGCGTCCAGGGTGGAAAAACTGTTTTTT.

This clonotype was seen repeatedly, ten times or more. CDR3 coding DNA: TGTGCCAGCAGTTTAGGTTTGGCAGAGGATTATGGCTACACCTTC. Its protein product is CASSLGLAEDYGYTF. The chain recombines TRBV12-3 or TRBV12-4 with TRBJ1-2, with D hard to call. The V gene lost 1 base and the J gene lost 5 bases, with 14 bases spanning the gap. This CDR3 region has 15 residues.

This clonotype was recorded at least ten times. The V gene is TRBV3-1, the J gene TRBJ2-1, with a weak D call TRBD2 (5 bases). V lost 4 bases and J 4 bases, leaving 14 bases between the germline ends. Germline-derived CDR1 and CDR2 are LGHDT and YNNKEL (reference sequence). The length of the CDR3 is 15 residues. The CDR3 spells CASSPEAAEYNEQFF. DNA for the CDR3: TGTGCCAGCAGCCCTGAGGCAGCGGAGTACAATGAGCAGTTCTTC.

This clonotype was seen at least ten times. The V call is TRBV2, the J call TRBJ1-4; a possible D gene is TRBD1 (6 bases). The CDR3 is 14 amino acids. Deletions cut 4 bases from V and 8 bases from J, with 14 bases between. Germline V lookup: CDR1 SNHLY, CDR2 FYNNEI. In DNA, the CDR3 is TGTGCCAGCAGTGGGGGGCCAGTCGTGGAAAAACTGTTTTTT. Amino acids: CASSGGPVVEKLFF.

This clonotype was observed many times. The chain has TRBV7-2 and TRBJ2-4, with D possibly matching TRBD1 (6 bases). Between the trimmed V and J ends, which lost 4 bases and 3 bases, there was a span of 16 bases. The CDR3 runs 16 residues. Germline values: CDR1 SGHTA, CDR2 FQGNSA. In DNA form, the CDR3 reads TGTGCCAGCAGCTCGTCTACAGGGTGGGTCAAAAACATTCAGTACTTC. Protein product: CASSSSTGWVKNIQYF.

This clonotype was picked up a small number of times. The chain uses TRBV7-8 and TRBJ1-2; D not resolved. The germline V gene has CDR1 SGHVS and CDR2 FQNEAQ. This CDR3 is 15 amino acids long. V lost 1 base to trimming and J lost 2 bases, with 11 bases between them. For the CDR3, the DNA is TGTGCCAGCAGCTTAGACGGCTTATCAAACTATGGCTACACCTTC. Residues: CASSLDGLSNYGYTF.

The table lists this clonotype with many counts. CDR3: CASSQGLGSYEQYF. The CDR3 coding sequence is TGTGCCAGCAGCCAGGGGTTGGGATCCTACGAGCAGTACTTC. The J gene is TRBJ2-7, the V gene TRBV7-2, with D possibly matching TRBD1 (6 bases). CDR1 is SGHTA and CDR2 is FQGNSA in the germline V gene. The CDR3 has 14 residues. Between the trimmed V and J ends, which lost 5 bases and 1 base, there was a span of 12 bases.

This clonotype was counted many times. The chain combines TRBV7-8 with TRBJ1-2; D call uncertain. Germline V lookup: CDR1 SGHVS, CDR2 FQNEAQ. V lost 3 bases to trimming and J lost 7 bases, with 18 bases between them. This CDR3 contains 15 residues. The CDR3 DNA is TGTGCCAGCAGCTTTCCCGGGAACGGGATGCCTGGCTACACCTTC. Protein: CASSFPGNGMPGYTF.

A single count supports this clonotype. A much larger clone lies one base from this, so it may be a read error. The rearrangement uses TRBV19 and TRBJ2-1; 10 bases are a match to TRBD2. Germline CDR1 reads LNHDA; CDR2 reads SQIVND (reference sequence). With V trimmed by 3 bases and J by 4 bases, 3 bases remained unmatched. The CDR3 is 15 amino acids. The CDR3 bases are TGTGCCAGTAGTATCCTGACTAGCGGGTACAATGAGCAGTTCTTC. Protein sequence: CASSILTSGYNEQFF.

This clonotype was observed a handful of times. The chain is built from TRBV7-9 and TRBJ2-1, with TRBD1 as a possible D gene (6 bases). CDR3 length: 14 residues. Germline CDR1 reads SEHNR; CDR2 reads FQNEAQ (reference sequence). The V end lost 6 bases, the J end lost 9 bases, and 18 bases lay between the germline ends. Here the CDR3 reads CASRLGTGLGEQFF. As DNA, the CDR3 is TGTGCCAGCAGACTCGGAACAGGGCTCGGTGAGCAGTTCTTC. The whole variable domain, remainder taken from reference TRBV7-9 and TRBJ2-1, is DTGVSQNPRHKITKRGQNVTFRCDPISEHNRLYWYRQTLGQGPEFLTYFQNEAQLEKSRLLSDRFSAERPKGSFSTLEIQRTEQGDSAMYLCASRLGTGLGEQFFGPGTRLTVL.

This clonotype showed up just a few times. This chain links TRBV19 with TRBJ2-5; 10 positions agree with TRBD1. The ends lost 4 bases at V and 2 bases at J; junction bases unmatched: 10. This CDR3 is built from 17 residues. Germline V gives CDR1 LNHDA, CDR2 SQIVND (reference sequence). CDR3: CASSRGQGRIGQETQYF. Here the CDR3 DNA reads TGTGCCAGTAGTAGGGGACAGGGGCGGATCGGACAAGAGACCCAGTACTTC.

This clonotype came up many times. The V gene is TRBV2, the J gene TRBJ1-5; D ambiguous. The CDR3 loop spans 14 amino acids. V gave up 5 bases and J gave up 6 bases, with 14 bases separating them. Germline values: CDR1 SNHLY, CDR2 FYNNEI. In DNA, the CDR3 is TGTGCCAGCAGTTGGGCTGGAGTGGGTCAGCCCCAGCATTTT. This encodes CASSWAGVGQPQHF.

On this clonotype: A read error may account for a junction end that differs from germline. The CDR3 coding sequence is TGTGCCAGCAGCTTATATACCGGGAGCACAGATACGCAGTATTTT. Protein product: CASSLYTGSTDTQYF. This sequence joins TRBV28 and TRBJ2-3; no clear D. Germline V gives CDR1 MDHEN, CDR2 SYDVKM. This CDR3 contains 15 residues.

This clonotype was picked up many times. The genes are TRBV2 and TRBJ2-1, with 15 bases aligning to TRBD2. CDR1 and CDR2 (germline): SNHLY, FYNNEI. This CDR3 is built from 15 residues. Trimming at V came to 7 bases and at J to 12 bases, leaving 10 bases not matched to a gene. The CDR3 DNA follows: TGTGCCAGCACCGTTGGGACTAGCGGGAGGTTGGTGCAGTTCTTC. This encodes CASTVGTSGRLVQFF.

The chain carries TRBV7-8 and TRBJ1-2, with D unclear. The CDR3 runs to 15 residues. V lost 5 bases and J lost 3, with 16 bases in between. Per germline, CDR1 SGHVS and CDR2 FQNEAQ. The CDR3 spells CASSPDSPLDYGYTF. In DNA, the CDR3 is TGTGCCAGCAGCCCGGACTCTCCCCTCGACTATGGCTACACCTTC.

This chain uses TRBV19 with TRBJ2-2; 12 positions match TRBD2. This CDR3 has 19 residues. Trimming at V came to 3 bases and at J to 7 bases, leaving 15 bases not matched to a gene. Germline loops: CDR1 LNHDA, CDR2 SQIVND (reference sequence). The CDR3 loop is CASSMAGASGRAGDGELFF. CDR3 bases: TGTGCCAGTAGTATGGCCGGAGCTAGCGGGAGGGCCGGGGACGGGGAGCTGTTTTTT.

In its sample, this clonotype was seen many times. The rearrangement links TRBV28 to TRBJ2-2, with 9 bases lining up with TRBD2. With V trimmed by 8 bases and J by 7 bases, 14 bases remained unmatched. The CDR3 extends over 16 amino acids. CDR1 MDHEN and CDR2 SYDVKM come from the germline V gene. This CDR3 is CASGPQGLAGYGELFF. DNA for the CDR3: TGTGCCAGCGGGCCTCAGGGACTAGCCGGTTACGGGGAGCTGTTTTTT.

This clonotype was seen many times. The chain employs TRBV27 and TRBJ1-2; D unclear. Germline V gene lookup returns CDR1 MNHEY and CDR2 SMNVEV (reference sequence). CDR3 length: 14 amino acids. The ends were cut back, 2 bases at V and 2 bases at J, with 9 bases in the middle. The CDR3: CASSLQGRNYGYTF. CDR3 DNA sequence: TGTGCCAGCAGTTTACAAGGACGGAACTATGGCTACACCTTC.

In its sample, this clonotype was seen many times. This sequence joins TRBV18 and TRBJ1-2; D unclear. The CDR3 is 13 residues long. The V and J ends lost 0 bases and 2 bases respectively, with 4 bases between them. Germline V lookup: CDR1 KGHSH, CDR2 LQKENI. The CDR3 spells CASSPPGNYGYTF. The CDR3 region has the DNA TGTGCCAGCTCACCACCTGGGAACTATGGCTACACCTTC.

This clonotype was observed many times. V gene TRBV3-1 combines with J gene TRBJ2-2, with D hard to call. The CDR3 has 11 amino acids. Germline lookup yields CDR1 LGHDT and CDR2 YNNKEL (reference sequence). V lost 7 bases and J lost 0, with 0 bases in between. The CDR3 loop is CASTNTGELFF. The DNA of the CDR3 is TGTGCCAGCACGAACACCGGGGAGCTGTTTTTT.

The rearrangement links TRBV19 to TRBJ1-1, with D hard to call. V was trimmed by 1 base and J by 3 bases, leaving 12 bases between them. The CDR3 sequence is 15 residues long. Germline-derived CDR1 and CDR2 are LNHDA and SQIVND (reference sequence). CDR3 DNA sequence: TGTGCCAGTAGTATAGTCCCCCGAGGATACACTGAAGCTTTCTTT. It is translated as CASSIVPRGYTEAFF.

This chain uses TRBV6-2 or TRBV6-3 with TRBJ1-4; D call uncertain. V was trimmed by 0 bases and J by 2 bases, leaving 25 bases between them. In germline, CDR1 is MNHEY, CDR2 SVGEGT. This CDR3 comprises 21 residues. The CDR3 loop reads CASSYSGFRDGLSGTNEKLFF. DNA for the CDR3: TGTGCCAGCAGTTACTCAGGGTTCCGCGACGGACTATCGGGGACTAATGAAAAACTGTTTTTT.

V and J are TRBV27 and TRBJ1-5; weak D call: TRBD1 (5 bases). The germline V gene has CDR1 MNHEY and CDR2 SMNVEV (reference sequence). Between the trimmed V and J ends, which lost 5 bases and 6 bases, there was a span of 14 bases. The CDR3 has 14 amino acids. The CDR3 spells CASSLTGSSQPQHF. The CDR3 DNA reads as TGTGCCAGCAGTCTCACAGGATCTAGTCAGCCCCAGCATTTT.

This chain links TRBV6-2 or TRBV6-3 with TRBJ2-5; 7 nucleotides match TRBD2. The J segment lost 4 bases and the V segment lost 7 bases, leaving 9 bases of the junction unmatched. The CDR3 extends over 14 amino acids. Looked up from germline, CDR1 is MNHEY and CDR2 is SVGEGT. CDR3 nucleotide sequence: TGTGCCAGCACTAGACGGACGGGGGGAGAGACCCAGTACTTC. It codes for CASTRRTGGETQYF.

This chain joins TRBV15 and TRBJ2-7, with D perhaps matching TRBD2 (5 bases). Trimming shortened V by 0 bases and J by 3 bases, and 15 bases separated the two germline ends. The CDR3 is 16 residues long. Germline assignment: CDR1 LNHNV and CDR2 YYDKDF (reference sequence). CDR3 residues: CATSRDFRTADYEQYF. DNA for the CDR3: TGTGCCACCAGCAGAGATTTTCGGACTGCGGACTACGAGCAGTACTTC.

This clonotype was detected many times. The V and J genes are TRBV3-1 and TRBJ2-7, with TRBD1 identical over 7 bases. The CDR3 runs 17 residues. Looked up from germline, CDR1 is LGHDT and CDR2 is YNNKEL (reference sequence). V gave up 1 base and J gave up 3 bases; unmatched junction bases: 12. CDR3 amino acids: CASSQAPGGKIDYEQYF. DNA for the CDR3: TGTGCCAGCAGCCAAGCGCCAGGGGGAAAGATCGACTACGAGCAGTACTTC.

The chain employs TRBV5-1 and TRBJ2-1; D remains unclear. The germline gives CDR1 SGHRS, CDR2 YFSETQ. The CDR3 extends over 16 amino acids. Trimming took off 0 bases at V and 15 bases at J, with 25 bases between the two ends. The CDR3 region is CASSLVVGGPTYTLFF. CDR3 in DNA: TGCGCCAGCAGCTTGGTCGTTGGCGGCCCTACCTACACATTGTTCTTC. The variable domain in full, with the rest retrieved from reference TRBV5-1 and TRBJ2-1, is KAGVTQTPRYLIKTRGQQVTLSCSPISGHRSVSWYQQTPGQGLQFLFEYFSETQRNKGNFPGRFSGRQFSNSRSEMNVSTLELGDSALYLCASSLVVGGPTYTLFFGPGTRLTVL.